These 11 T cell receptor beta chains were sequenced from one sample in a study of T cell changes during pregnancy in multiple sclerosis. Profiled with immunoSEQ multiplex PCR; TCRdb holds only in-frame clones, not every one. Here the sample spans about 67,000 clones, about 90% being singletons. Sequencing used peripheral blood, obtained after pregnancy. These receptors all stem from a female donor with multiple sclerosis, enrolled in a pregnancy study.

The CDR3 region has the DNA TGTGCCAGCAGTTTTAGCGTACCCCCCTACGAGCAGTACTTC. Translation gives CASSFSVPPYEQYF. The chain combines TRBV27 with TRBJ2-7, with D perhaps TRBD2 (5 bases). CDR1 MNHEY and CDR2 SMNVEV come from the germline V gene (reference sequence). This CDR3 contains 14 residues. The ends were cut back, 3 bases at V and 2 bases at J, with 11 bases in the middle.

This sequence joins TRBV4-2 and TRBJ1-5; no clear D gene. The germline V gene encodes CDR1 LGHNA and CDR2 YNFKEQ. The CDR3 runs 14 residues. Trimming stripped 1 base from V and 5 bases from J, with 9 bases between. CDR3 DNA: TGTGCCAGCAGCCAAGGACATCCCGATCAGCCCCAGCATTTT. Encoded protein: CASSQGHPDQPQHF.

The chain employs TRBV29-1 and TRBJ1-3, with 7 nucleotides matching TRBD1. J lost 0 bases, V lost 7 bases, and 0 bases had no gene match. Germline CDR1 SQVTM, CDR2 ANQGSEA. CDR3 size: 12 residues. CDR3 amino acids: CSAGGSGNTIYF. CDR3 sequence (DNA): TGCAGCGCAGGGGGCTCTGGAAACACCATATATTTT.

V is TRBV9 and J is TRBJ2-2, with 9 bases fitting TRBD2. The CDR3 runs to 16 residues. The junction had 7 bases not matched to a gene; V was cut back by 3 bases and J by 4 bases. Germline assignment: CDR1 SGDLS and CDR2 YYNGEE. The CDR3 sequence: CASSAPGTSSTGELFF. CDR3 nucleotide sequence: TGTGCCAGCAGCGCACCCGGGACTAGCAGCACCGGGGAGCTGTTTTTT.

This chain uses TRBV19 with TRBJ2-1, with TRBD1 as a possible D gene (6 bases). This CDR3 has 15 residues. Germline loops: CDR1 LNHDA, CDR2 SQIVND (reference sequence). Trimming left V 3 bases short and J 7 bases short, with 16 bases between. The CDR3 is CASSIHGQNGNEQFF. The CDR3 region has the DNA TGTGCCAGTAGTATTCACGGACAGAATGGGAATGAGCAGTTCTTC.

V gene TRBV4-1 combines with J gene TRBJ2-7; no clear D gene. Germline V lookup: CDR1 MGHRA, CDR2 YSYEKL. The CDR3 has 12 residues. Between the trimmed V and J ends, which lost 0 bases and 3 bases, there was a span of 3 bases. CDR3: CASSQDSYEQYF. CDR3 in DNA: TGCGCCAGCAGCCAAGACAGCTACGAGCAGTACTTC.

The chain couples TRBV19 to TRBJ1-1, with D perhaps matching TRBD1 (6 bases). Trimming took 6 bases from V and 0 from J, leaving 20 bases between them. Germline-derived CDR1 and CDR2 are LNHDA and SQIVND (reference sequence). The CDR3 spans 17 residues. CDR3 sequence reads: CASSGGTRRFMNTEAFF. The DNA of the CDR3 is TGTGCCAGTAGCGGGGGGACACGGCGCTTTATGAACACTGAAGCTTTCTTT.

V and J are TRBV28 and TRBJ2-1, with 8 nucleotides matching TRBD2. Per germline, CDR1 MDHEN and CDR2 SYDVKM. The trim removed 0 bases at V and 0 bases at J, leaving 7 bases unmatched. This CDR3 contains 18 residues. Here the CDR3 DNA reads TGTGCCAGCAGTTTATGGGGGGGGAGCGGGAGCTCCTACAATGAGCAGTTCTTC. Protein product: CASSLWGGSGSSYNEQFF. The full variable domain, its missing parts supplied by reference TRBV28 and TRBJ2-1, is DVKVTQSSRYLVKRTGEKVFLECVQDMDHENMFWYRQDPGLGLRLIYFSYDVKMKEKGDIPEGYSVSREKKERFSLILESASTNQTSMYLCASSLWGGSGSSYNEQFFGPGTRLTVL.

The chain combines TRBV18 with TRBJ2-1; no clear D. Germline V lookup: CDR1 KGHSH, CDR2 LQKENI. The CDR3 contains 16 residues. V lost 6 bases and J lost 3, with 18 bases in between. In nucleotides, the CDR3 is TGTGCCAGCTCCCCTTTGGATCGGGTTGGCTACAATGAGCAGTTCTTC. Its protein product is CASSPLDRVGYNEQFF. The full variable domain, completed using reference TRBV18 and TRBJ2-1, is NAGVMQNPRHLVRRRGQEARLRCSPMKGHSHVYWYRQLPEEGLKFMVYLQKENIIDESGMPKERFSAEFPKEGPSILRIQQVVRGDSAAYFCASSPLDRVGYNEQFFGPGTRLTVL.

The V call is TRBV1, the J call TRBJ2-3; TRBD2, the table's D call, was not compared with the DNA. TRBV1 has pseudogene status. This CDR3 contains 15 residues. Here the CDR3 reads CTSTLAGAIVDTQYF. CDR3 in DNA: TGCACCAGCACCCTAGCGGGGGCCATCGTGGATACGCAGTATTTT.

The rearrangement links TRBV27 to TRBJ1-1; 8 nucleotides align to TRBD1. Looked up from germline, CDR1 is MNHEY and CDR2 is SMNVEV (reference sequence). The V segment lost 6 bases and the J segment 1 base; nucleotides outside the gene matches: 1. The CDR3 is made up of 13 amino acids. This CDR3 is CASRDRENTEAFF. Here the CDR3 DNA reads TGTGCCAGCAGGGACAGGGAGAACACTGAAGCTTTCTTT.